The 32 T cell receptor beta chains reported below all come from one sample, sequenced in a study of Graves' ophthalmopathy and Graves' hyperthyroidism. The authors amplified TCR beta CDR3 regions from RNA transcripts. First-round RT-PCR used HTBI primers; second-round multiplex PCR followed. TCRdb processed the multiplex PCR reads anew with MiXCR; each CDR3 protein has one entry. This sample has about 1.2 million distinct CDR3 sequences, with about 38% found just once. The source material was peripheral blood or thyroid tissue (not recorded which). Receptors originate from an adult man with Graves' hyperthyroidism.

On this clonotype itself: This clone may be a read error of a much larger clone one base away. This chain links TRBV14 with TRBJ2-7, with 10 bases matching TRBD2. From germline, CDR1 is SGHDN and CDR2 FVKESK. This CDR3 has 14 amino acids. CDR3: CASSPSGSIYDQYF. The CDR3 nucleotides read TGTGCCAGCAGCCCTAGCGGGAGCATCTACGATCAGTACTTC.

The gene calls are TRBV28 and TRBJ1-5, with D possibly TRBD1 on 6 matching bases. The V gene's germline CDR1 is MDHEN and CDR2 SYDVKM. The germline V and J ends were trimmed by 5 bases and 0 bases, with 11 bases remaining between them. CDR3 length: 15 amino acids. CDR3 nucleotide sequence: TGTGCCAGCAGTACGGACAGTCCTAGCAATCAGCCCCAGCATTTT. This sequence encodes CASSTDSPSNQPQHF.

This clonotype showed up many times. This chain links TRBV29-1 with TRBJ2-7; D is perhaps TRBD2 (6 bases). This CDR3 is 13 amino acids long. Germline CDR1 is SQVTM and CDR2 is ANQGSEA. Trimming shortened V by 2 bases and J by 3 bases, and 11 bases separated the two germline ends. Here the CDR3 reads CSVEYPSDYEQYF. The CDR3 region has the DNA TGCAGCGTTGAATATCCTAGCGACTACGAGCAGTACTTC.

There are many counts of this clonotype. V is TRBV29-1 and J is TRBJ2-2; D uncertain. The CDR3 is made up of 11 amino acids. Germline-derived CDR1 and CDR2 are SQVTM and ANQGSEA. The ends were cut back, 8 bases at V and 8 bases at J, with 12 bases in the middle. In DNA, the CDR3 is TGCAGCTTGCCGGTGGGTGGGGAGCTGTTTTTT. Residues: CSLPVGGELFF.

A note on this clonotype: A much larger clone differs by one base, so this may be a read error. CDR3 nucleotide sequence: TGCAGTGCTAGAGATAACCGGAAGTCCTATAATTCACCCCCCCACTTT. Amino acids: CSARDNRKSYNSPPHF. The rearrangement uses TRBV20-1 and TRBJ1-6; D gene unclear. The V gene's germline CDR1 is DFQATT and CDR2 SNEGSKA (reference sequence). The CDR3 extends over 16 amino acids.

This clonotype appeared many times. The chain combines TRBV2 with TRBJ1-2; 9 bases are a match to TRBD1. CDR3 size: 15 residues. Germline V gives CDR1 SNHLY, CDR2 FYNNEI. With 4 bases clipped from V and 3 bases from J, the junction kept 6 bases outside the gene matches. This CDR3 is CASSGTGGEDYGYTF. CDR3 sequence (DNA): TGTGCCAGCAGTGGAACAGGGGGCGAGGACTATGGCTACACCTTC.

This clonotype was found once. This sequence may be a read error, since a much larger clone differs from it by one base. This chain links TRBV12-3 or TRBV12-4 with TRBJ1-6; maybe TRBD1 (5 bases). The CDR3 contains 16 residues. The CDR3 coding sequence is TGTACCAGCAGTTTAGATCCAGGGACTTTTGGTTCACCCCTCCACTTT. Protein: CTSSLDPGTFGSPLHF.

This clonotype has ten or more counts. Here the CDR3 reads CASSEHGGDSPLHF. CDR3 DNA sequence: TGTGCCAGCAGTGAACACGGAGGAGATTCACCCCTCCACTTT. V gene TRBV6-1 combines with J gene TRBJ1-6; the D is unclear. Deletions cut 2 bases from V and 8 bases from J, with 10 bases between. This CDR3 comprises 14 residues. Per germline, CDR1 MNHNS and CDR2 SASEGT.

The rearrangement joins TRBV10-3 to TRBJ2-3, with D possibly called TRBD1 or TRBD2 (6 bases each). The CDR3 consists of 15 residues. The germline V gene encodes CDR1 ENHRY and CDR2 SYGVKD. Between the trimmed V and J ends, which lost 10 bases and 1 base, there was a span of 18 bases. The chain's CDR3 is CATTRGLYGTDTQYF. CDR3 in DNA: TGTGCCACCACCCGGGGGCTCTATGGCACAGATACGCAGTATTTT.

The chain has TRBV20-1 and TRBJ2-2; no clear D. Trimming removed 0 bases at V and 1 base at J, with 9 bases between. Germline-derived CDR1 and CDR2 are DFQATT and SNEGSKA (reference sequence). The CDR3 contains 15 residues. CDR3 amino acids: CSARETDENTGELFF. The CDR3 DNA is TGCAGTGCTAGAGAAACGGACGAGAACACCGGGGAGCTGTTTTTT.

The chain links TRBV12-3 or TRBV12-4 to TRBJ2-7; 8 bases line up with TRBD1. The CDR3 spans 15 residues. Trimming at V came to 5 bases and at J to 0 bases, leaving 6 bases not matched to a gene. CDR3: CASSRQGMSSYEQYF. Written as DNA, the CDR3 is TGTGCCAGCAGTCGACAGGGGATGAGCTCCTACGAGCAGTACTTC.

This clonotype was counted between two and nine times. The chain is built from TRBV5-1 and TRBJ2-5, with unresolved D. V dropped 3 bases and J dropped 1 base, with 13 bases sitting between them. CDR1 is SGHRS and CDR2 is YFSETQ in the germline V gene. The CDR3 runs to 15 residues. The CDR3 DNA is TGCGCCAGCAGCTCCACCGGGCTGTTCCAAGAGACCCAGTACTTC. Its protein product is CASSSTGLFQETQYF.

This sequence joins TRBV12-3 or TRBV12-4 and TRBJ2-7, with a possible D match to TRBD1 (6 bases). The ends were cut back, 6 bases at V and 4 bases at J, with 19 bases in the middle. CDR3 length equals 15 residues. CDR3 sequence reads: CASRILRQGSYEQYF. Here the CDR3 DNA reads TGTGCCAGCAGAATCCTGCGGCAGGGGAGTTACGAGCAGTACTTC.

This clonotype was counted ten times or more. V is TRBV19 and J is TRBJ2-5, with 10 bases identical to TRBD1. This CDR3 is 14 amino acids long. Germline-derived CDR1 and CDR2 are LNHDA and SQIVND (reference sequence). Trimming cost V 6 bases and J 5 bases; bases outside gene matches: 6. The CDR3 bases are TGTGCCAGTAGCGGACAGGGGGGCGAGGAGACCCAGTACTTC. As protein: CASSGQGGEETQYF.

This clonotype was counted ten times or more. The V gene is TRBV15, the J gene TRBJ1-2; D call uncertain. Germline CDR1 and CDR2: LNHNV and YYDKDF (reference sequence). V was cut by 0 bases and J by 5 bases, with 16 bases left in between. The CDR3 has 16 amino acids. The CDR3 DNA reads TGTGCCACCAGCAGAGATGTGCAGGAAGTGGTTTATGGCTACACCTTC. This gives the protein CATSRDVQEVVYGYTF.

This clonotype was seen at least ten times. DNA of the CDR3: TGTGCCAGCAGCTTAGGGACAGGGGGAAAACTGTTTTTT. This gives the protein CASSLGTGGKLFF. The chain is built from TRBV7-2 and TRBJ1-4, with 10 nucleotides matching TRBD1. The CDR3 loop spans 13 amino acids. V trimming: 1 base; J trimming: 10 bases; junction bases outside the gene matches: 0. CDR1 SGHTA and CDR2 FQGNSA come from the germline V gene. The full variable domain, with the rest looked up from reference TRBV7-2 and TRBJ1-4, is GAGVSQSPSNKVTEKGKDVELRCDPISGHTALYWYRQSLGQGLEFLIYFQGNSAPDKSGLPSDRFSAERTGGSVSTLTIQRTQQEDSAVYLCASSLGTGGKLFFGSGTQLSVL.

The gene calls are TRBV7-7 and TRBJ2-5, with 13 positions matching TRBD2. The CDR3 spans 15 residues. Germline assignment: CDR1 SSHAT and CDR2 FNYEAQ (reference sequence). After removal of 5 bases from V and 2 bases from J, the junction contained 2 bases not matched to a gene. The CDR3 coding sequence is TGTGCCAGCAGCAAGGGACTAGCGGGGCAAGAGACCCAGTACTTC. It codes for CASSKGLAGQETQYF.

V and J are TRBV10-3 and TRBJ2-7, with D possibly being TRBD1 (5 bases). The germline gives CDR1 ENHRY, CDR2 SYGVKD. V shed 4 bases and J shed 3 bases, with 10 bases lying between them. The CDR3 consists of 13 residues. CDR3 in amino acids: CAISGPGYYEQYF. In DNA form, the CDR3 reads TGTGCCATCAGTGGGCCAGGGTACTACGAGCAGTACTTC.

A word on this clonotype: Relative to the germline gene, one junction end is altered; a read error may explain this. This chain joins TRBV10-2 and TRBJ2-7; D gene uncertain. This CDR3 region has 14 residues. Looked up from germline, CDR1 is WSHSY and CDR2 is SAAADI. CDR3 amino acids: CASNTPDGDYEQYF. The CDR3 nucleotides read TGTGCCAGCAACACACCGGACGGAGACTACGAGCAGTACTTC.

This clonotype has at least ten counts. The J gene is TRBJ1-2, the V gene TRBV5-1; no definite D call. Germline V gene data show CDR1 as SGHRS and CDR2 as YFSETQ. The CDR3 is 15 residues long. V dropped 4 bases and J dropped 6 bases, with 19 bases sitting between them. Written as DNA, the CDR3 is TGCGCCAGCAGCGACGGCCTCGGACGGGCCCATGGCTACACCTTC. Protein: CASSDGLGRAHGYTF.

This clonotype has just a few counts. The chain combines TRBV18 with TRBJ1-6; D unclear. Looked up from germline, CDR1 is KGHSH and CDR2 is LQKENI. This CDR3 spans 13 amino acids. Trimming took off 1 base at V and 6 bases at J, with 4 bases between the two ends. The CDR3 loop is CASSPQFNSPLHF. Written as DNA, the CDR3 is TGTGCCAGCTCACCACAGTTTAATTCACCCCTCCACTTT.

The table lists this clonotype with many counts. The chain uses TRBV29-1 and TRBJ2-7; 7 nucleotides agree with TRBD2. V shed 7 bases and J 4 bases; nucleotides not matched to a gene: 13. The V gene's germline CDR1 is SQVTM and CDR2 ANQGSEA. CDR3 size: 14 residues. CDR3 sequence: CSARAGIGRYEQYF. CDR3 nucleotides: TGCAGCGCCCGAGCGGGGATCGGGCGGTACGAGCAGTACTTC.

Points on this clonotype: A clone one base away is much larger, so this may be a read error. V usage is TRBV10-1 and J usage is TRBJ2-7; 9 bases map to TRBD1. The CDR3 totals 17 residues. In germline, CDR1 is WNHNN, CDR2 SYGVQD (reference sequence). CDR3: CASSPGQGRGSQYERYF. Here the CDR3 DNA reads TGCGCCAGCAGCCCGGGACAGGGCCGGGGGAGTCAGTACGAGCGGTACTTC.

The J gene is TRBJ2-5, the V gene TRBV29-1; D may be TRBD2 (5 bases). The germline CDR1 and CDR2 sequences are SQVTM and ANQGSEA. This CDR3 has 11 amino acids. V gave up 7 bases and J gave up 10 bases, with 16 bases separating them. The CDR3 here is CSAPGGISQYF. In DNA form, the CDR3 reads TGCAGCGCCCCCGGAGGAATCAGCCAGTACTTC.

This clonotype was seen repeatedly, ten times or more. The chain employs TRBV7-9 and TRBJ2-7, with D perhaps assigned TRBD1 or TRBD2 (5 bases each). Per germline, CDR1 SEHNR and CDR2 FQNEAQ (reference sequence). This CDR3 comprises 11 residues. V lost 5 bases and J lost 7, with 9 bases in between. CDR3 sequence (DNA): TGTGCCAGCAGCGTGGGACGGGAGCAGTACTTC. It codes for CASSVGREQYF.

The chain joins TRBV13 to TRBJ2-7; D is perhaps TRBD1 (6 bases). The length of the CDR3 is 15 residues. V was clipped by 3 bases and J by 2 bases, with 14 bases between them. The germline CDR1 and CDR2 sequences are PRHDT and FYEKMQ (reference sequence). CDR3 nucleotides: TGTGCCAGCAGCTTGGGTCGGGACACTCCCTACGAGCAGTACTTC. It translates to CASSLGRDTPYEQYF.

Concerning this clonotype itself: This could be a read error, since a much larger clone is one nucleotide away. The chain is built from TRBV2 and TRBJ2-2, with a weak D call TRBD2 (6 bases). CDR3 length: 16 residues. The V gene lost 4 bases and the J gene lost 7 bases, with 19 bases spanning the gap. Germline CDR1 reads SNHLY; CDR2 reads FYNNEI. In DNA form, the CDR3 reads TGTGCCAGCAGTGTAGCGGCGGGGTCCGGGGTCGGGGAGCTGTTTTTT. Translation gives CASSVAAGSGVGELFF.

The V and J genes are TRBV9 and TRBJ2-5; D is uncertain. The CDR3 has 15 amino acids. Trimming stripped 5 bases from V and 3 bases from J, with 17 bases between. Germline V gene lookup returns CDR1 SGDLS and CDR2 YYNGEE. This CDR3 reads CASSQGGRKEETQYF. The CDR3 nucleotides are TGTGCCAGCAGTCAAGGCGGTAGAAAGGAAGAGACCCAGTACTTC. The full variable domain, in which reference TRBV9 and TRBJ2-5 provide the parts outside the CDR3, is DSGVTQTPKHLITATGQRVTLRCSPRSGDLSVYWYQQSLDQGLQFLIQYYNGEERAKGNILERFSAQQFPDLHSELNLSSLELGDSALYFCASSQGGRKEETQYFGPGTRLLVL.

CDR3 protein: CASSLVASDTGLTEAFF. In DNA form, the CDR3 reads TGTGCCAGCAGCTTAGTGGCATCGGACACGGGGCTCACTGAAGCTTTCTTT. The chain recombines TRBV7-2 with TRBJ1-1, with D tentatively TRBD1 (5 bases). The CDR3 runs to 17 residues. Trimming took off 1 base at V and 4 bases at J, with 19 bases between the two ends. Germline V gene data show CDR1 as SGHTA and CDR2 as FQGNSA.

CDR3 nucleotides: TGTGCCAGCAGCCAGGGGCGTACCGGGACAGGTACACAAGAGACCCAGTACTTC. Amino acids: CASSQGRTGTGTQETQYF. The chain uses TRBV7-2 and TRBJ2-5; 8 positions agree with TRBD1. The germline gives CDR1 SGHTA, CDR2 FQGNSA. The CDR3 loop spans 18 amino acids. Unmatched junction bases numbered 16, after V lost 5 bases and J lost 2 bases.

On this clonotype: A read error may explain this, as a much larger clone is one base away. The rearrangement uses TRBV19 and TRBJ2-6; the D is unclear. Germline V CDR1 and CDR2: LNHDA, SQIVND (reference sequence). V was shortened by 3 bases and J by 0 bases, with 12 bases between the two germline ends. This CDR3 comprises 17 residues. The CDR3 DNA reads TGTGCCAGTAGTATGGATCGGACGGTCTCTGGGGCCAACGTCCTGACTTTC. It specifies CASSMDRTVSGANVLTF.

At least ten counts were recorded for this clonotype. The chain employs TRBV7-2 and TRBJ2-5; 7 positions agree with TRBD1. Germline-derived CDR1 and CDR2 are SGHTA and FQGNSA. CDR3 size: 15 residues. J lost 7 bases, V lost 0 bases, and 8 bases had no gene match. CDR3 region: CASSLATGPTGTQYF. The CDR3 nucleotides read TGTGCCAGCAGCTTAGCGACAGGGCCGACTGGGACCCAGTACTTC.